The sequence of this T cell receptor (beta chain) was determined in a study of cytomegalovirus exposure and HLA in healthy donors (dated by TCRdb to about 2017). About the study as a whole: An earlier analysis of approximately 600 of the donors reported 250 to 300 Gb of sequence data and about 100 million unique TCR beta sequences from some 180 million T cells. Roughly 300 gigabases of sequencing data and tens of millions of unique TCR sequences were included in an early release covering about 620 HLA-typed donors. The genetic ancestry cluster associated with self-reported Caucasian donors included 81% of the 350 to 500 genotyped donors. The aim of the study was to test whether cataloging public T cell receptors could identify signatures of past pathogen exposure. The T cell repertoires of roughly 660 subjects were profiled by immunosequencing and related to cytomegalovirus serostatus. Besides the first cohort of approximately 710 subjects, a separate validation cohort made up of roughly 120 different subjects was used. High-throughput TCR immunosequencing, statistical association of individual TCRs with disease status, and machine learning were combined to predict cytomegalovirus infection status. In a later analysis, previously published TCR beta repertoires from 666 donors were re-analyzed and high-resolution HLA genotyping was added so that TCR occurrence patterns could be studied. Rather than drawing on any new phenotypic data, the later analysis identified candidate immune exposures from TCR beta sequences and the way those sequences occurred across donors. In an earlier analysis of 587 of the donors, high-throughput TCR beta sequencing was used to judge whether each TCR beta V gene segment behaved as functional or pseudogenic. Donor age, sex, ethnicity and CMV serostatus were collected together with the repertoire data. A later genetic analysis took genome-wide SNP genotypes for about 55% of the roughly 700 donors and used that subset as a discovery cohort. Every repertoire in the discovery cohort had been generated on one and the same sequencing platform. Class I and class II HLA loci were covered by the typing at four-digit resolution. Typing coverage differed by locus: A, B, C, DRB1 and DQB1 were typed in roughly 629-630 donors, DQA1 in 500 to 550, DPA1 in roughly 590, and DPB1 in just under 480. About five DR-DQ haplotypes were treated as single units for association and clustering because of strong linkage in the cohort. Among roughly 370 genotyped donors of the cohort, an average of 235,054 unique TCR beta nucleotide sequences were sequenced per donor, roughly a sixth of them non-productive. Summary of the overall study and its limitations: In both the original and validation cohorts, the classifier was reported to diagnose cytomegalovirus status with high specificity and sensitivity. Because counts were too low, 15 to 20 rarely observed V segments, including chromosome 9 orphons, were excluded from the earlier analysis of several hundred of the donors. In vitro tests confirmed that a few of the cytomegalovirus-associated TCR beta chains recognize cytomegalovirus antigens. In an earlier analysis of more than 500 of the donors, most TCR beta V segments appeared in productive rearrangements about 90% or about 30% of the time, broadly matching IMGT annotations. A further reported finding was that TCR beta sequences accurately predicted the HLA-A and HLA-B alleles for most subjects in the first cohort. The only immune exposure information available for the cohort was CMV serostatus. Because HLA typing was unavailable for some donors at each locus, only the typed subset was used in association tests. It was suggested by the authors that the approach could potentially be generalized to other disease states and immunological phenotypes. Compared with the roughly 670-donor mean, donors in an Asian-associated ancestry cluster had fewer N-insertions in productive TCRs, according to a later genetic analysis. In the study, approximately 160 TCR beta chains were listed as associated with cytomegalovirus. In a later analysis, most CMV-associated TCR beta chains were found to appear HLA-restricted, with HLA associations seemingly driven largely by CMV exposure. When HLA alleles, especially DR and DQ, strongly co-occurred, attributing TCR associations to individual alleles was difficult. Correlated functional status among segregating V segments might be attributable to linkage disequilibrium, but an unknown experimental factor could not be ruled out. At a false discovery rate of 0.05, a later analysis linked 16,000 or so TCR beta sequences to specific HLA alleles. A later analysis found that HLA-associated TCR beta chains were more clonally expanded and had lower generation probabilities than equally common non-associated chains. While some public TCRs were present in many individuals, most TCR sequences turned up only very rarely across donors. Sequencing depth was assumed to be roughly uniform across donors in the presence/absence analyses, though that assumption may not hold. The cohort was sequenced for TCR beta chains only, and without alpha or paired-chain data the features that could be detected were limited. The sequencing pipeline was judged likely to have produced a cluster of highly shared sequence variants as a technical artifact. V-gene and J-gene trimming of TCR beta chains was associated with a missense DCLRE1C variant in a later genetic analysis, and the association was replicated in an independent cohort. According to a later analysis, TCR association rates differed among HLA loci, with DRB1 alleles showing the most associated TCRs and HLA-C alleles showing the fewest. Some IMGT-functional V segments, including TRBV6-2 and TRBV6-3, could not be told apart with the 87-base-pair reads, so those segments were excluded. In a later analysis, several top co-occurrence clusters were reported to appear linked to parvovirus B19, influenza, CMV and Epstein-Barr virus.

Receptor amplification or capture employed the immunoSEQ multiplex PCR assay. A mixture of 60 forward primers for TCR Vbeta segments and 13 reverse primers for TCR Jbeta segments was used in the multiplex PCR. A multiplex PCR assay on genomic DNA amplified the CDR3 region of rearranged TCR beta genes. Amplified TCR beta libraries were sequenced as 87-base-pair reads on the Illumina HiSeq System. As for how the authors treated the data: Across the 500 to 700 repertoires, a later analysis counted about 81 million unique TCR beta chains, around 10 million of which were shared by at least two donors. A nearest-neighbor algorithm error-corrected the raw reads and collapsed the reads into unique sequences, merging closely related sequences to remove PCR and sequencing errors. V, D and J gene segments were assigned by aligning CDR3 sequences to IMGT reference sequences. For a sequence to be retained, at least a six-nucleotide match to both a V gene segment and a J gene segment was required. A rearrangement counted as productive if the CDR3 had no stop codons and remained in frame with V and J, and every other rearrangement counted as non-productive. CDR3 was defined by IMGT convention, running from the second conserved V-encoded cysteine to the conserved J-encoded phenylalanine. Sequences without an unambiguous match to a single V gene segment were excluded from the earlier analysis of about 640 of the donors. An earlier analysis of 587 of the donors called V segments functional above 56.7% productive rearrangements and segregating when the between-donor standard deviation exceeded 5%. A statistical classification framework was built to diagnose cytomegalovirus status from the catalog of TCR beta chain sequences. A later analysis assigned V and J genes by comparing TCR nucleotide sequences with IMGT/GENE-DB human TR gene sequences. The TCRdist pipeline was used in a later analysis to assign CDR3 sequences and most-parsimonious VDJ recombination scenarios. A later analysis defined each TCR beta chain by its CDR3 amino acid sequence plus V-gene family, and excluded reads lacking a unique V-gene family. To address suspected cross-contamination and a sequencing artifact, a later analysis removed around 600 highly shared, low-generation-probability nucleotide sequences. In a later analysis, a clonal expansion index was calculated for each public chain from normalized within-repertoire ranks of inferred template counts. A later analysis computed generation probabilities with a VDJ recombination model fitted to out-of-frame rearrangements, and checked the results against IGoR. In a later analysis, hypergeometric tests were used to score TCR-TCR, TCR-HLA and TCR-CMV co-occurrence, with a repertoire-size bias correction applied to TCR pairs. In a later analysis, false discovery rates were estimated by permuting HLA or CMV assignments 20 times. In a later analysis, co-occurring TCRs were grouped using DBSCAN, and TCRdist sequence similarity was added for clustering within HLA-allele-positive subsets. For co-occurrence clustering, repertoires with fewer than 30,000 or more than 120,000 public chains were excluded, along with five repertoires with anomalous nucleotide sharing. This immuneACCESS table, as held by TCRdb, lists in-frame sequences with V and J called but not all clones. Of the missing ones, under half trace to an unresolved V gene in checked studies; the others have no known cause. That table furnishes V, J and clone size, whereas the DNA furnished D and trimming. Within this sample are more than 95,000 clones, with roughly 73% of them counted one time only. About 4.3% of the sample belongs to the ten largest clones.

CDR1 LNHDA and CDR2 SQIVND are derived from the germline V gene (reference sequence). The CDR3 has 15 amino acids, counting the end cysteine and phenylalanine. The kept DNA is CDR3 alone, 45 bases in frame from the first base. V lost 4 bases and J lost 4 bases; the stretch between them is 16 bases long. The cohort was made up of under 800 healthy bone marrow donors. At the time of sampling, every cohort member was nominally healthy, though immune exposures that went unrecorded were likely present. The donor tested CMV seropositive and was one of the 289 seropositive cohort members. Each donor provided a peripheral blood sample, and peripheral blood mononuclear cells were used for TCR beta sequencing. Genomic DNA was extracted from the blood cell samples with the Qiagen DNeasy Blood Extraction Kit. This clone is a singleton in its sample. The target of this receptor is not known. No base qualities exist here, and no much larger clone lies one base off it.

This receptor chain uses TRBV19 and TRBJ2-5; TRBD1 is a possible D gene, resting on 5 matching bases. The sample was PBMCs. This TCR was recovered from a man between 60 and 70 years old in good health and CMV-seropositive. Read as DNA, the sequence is TGTGCCAGTAGTACGACCGGCAGGGTTGGAGAGACCCAGTACTTC. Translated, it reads CASSTTGRVGETQYF.